The next 7 T cell receptor beta chains were all read from a single sample in a study of blood T cells in healthy people across ages (dated by TCRdb to between 2014 and 2017). Libraries were built with 5' RACE. A second roughly 7 to 11 cycle PCR used a sample-barcoded 5' primer and a J-beta primer mix. TCRdb redid the processing of the public reads, applying fastp at Q25 and MiXCR, and retained in-frame beta chains. Every entry covers one CDR3 protein and lists the most common genes and DNA from its rows. This sample comprises fewer than 2,000,000 distinct CDR3 sequences, roughly two fifths of them detected only once. The top ten hold under 25% of the sample. Material: blood. Receptor source: a human donor in good health.

The chain couples TRBV7-2 to TRBJ1-5; D gene unclear. This CDR3 is built from 16 residues. V was shortened by 6 bases and J by 0 bases, with 15 bases between the two germline ends. Germline loops: CDR1 SGHTA, CDR2 FQGNSA. The CDR3 DNA sequence: TGTGCCAGCAGTCCGGCAGGCCCCTATAGCAATCAGCCCCAGCATTTT. Protein sequence: CASSPAGPYSNQPQHF.

The chain couples TRBV6-6 to TRBJ1-1, with D perhaps TRBD1 (5 bases). Looked up from germline, CDR1 is MNHNY and CDR2 is SVGAGI (reference sequence). The CDR3 spans 13 residues. Trimming took 2 bases from V and 7 from J, leaving 11 bases between them. CDR3 DNA sequence: TGTGCCAGCAGTTACCAAAGAGACAGTGAAGCTTTCTTT. Translation: CASSYQRDSEAFF.

This clonotype was counted only a few times. The chain employs TRBV28 and TRBJ2-4; weak D call: TRBD1 (6 bases). V gave up 5 bases and J gave up 13 bases, with 15 bases separating them. Germline loops: CDR1 MDHEN, CDR2 SYDVKM. The CDR3 totals 12 residues. Here the CDR3 DNA reads TGTGCCAGCAGTCTACAGGGCTACGGGCAGTACTTC. Residues: CASSLQGYGQYF.

The chain carries TRBV15 and TRBJ2-6, with D perhaps TRBD2 (5 bases). This CDR3 contains 17 residues. Germline V lookup: CDR1 LNHNV, CDR2 YYDKDF (reference sequence). Between the trimmed V and J ends, which lost 2 bases and 0 bases, there was a span of 11 bases. CDR3: CATSRSPGISGANVLTF. CDR3 nucleotide sequence: TGTGCCACCAGCAGATCACCGGGGATCTCTGGGGCCAACGTCCTGACTTTC.

This chain links TRBV29-1 with TRBJ2-6, with a tentative D call TRBD1 (6 bases). Deletions cut 4 bases from V and 4 bases from J, with 17 bases between. The CDR3 is 16 amino acids. CDR1 and CDR2 (germline): SQVTM, ANQGSEA. The CDR3 spells CSVVRTVGVGANVLTF. DNA of the CDR3: TGCAGCGTTGTGCGGACAGTTGGCGTGGGGGCCAACGTCCTGACTTTC.

A few counts support this clonotype. The chain uses TRBV13 and TRBJ2-7; D uncertain. Germline V gives CDR1 PRHDT, CDR2 FYEKMQ (reference sequence). The germline V and J ends were trimmed by 5 bases and 0 bases, with 11 bases remaining between them. The CDR3 is 14 amino acids. The CDR3 loop reads CASSQFVVSYEQYF. The CDR3 DNA follows: TGTGCCAGCAGCCAGTTCGTCGTCTCCTACGAGCAGTACTTC. Using reference TRBV13 and TRBJ2-7 for the parts outside the CDR3, the full variable domain is AAGVIQSPRHLIKEKRETATLKCYPIPRHDTVYWYQQGPGQDPQFLISFYEKMQSDKGSIPDRFSAQQFSDYHSELNMSSLELGDSALYFCASSQFVVSYEQYFGPGTRLTVT.

This chain links TRBV7-2 with TRBJ2-7; D possibly corresponds to TRBD2 (5 bases). This CDR3 has 14 residues. Germline CDR1 SGHTA, CDR2 FQGNSA. Trimming shortened V by 2 bases and J by 3 bases, and 11 bases separated the two germline ends. CDR3 in amino acids: CASSLPDSYYEQYF. In nucleotides, the CDR3 is TGTGCCAGCAGCTTACCGGACTCATACTACGAGCAGTACTTC.